This is a list of T cell receptor beta chains from one sample in a study of CD8+ T cells in alopecia areata. This table comes from immunoSEQ multiplex PCR, and its TCRdb copy is limited to in-frame clones, with some not included. In the table there are some 180,000 clones, roughly 56% of which are singletons. Material: CD8+ T cells sorted from blood. The receptors here all came from a human donor in good health. The CDR3 runs from the conserved cysteine through the conserved F or W. A D gene is named only where the DNA matches it firmly. Rows may omit the clone size; those that give it use once, few, many or a size class.

V gene	D gene	J gene	clone size	CDR3 DNA	CDR3 protein
TRBV30	-	TRBJ1-5	-	TGTGCCTGGAGTTCCTCGGTGGGATATAGCAATCAGCCCCAGCATTTT	CAWSSSVGYSNQPQHF
TRBV13	-	TRBJ1-1	-	TGTGCCATCTCCGGGACGATGGCTAGCGAAGCTTTCTTT	CAISGTMASEAFF
TRBV4-1	-	TRBJ2-3	-	TGTGCCAGCAGCCAAGGTTCTTCAGATACGCAGTATTTT	CASSQGSSDTQYF
TRBV6-6	-	TRBJ2-2	few	TGTGCCAGCAGTTACTCGAATGAGCTGTTTTTT	CASSYSNELFF
TRBV23-1	-	TRBJ1-4	few	TGCGCCAGCAGTCAATCGGGGCAGGAAGGGCATAATGAAAAACTGTTTTTT	CASSQSGQEGHNEKLFF
TRBV4-2	-	TRBJ2-1	-	TGTGCCAGCAGGCCCGTAGGGGACAATGAGCAGTTCTTC	CASRPVGDNEQFF
TRBV9	-	TRBJ1-1	few	TGTGCCAGCAGCGTAGGGGCAGGGAACACTGAAGCTTTCTTT	CASSVGAGNTEAFF
TRBV13	-	TRBJ1-1	-	TGTGCCAGCCAAACTAAAGAGGGGAACACTGAAGCTTTCTTT	CASQTKEGNTEAFF
TRBV29-1	-	TRBJ1-1	once	TGCAGCGTGGGACCCGGGCAGATGAACACTGAAGCTTTCTTT	CSVGPGQMNTEAFF
TRBV7-9	-	TRBJ1-1	-	TGTGCCAGCGATCCCGGACTTACGAACACTGAAGCTTTCTTT	CASDPGLTNTEAFF
TRBV19	TRBD1	TRBJ1-2	-	TGTGCCAGTAGTACCCGGACAGGGACAGCTAACTATGGCTACACCTTC	CASSTRTGTANYGYTF
TRBV5-1	-	TRBJ2-4	-	TGCGCCAGCAGCTTGGACGGGCCAACCAAAAACATTCAGTACTTC	CASSLDGPTKNIQYF
TRBV27	-	TRBJ2-7	-	TGTGCCAGCAGGGTCGGACCTTACGAGCAGTACTTC	CASRVGPYEQYF
TRBV4-2	-	TRBJ1-1	-	TGTGCCAGCAGCCACCAAGACACTGAAGCTTTCTTT	CASSHQDTEAFF
TRBV6-5	TRBD2	TRBJ2-5	-	TGTGCCAGCAGTTACTCGGGACTAATGGGGGAGACCCAGTACTTC	CASSYSGLMGETQYF
TRBV5-1	-	TRBJ2-7	-	TGCGCCAGCAGCTTGGTGACAGGAGGGGGGCCCTTGGAGCAGTACTTC	CASSLVTGGGPLEQYF
TRBV10-3	TRBD2	TRBJ2-3	-	TGTGCCATCAGTGATTCGGATAGGACTAGCGGTCTTCATACGCAGTATTTT	CAISDSDRTSGLHTQYF
TRBV27	-	TRBJ1-6	-	TGTGCCAGCAGTTTATGGACCACTGGGACTCCCGGCAATTCACCCCTCCACTTT	CASSLWTTGTPGNSPLHF
TRBV6-1	-	TRBJ2-5	-	TGTGCCAGCAGTGAGAGGTCTAGGTTTCAAGAGACCCAGTACTTC	CASSERSRFQETQYF
TRBV25-1	TRBD2	TRBJ2-5	-	TGTGCCAGCAGTGACGGACTAGCGAAAGAGACCCAGTACTTC	CASSDGLAKETQYF
TRBV15	-	TRBJ1-5	-	TGTGCCACCTCTCAGGGAAACGGCAATCAGCCCCAGCATTTT	CATSQGNGNQPQHF
TRBV28	TRBD1	TRBJ1-2	-	TGTGCCAGCAGTTTACGCACAGGGGCCTATGTGGGCTACACCTTC	CASSLRTGAYVGYTF
TRBV9	TRBD2	TRBJ2-1	-	TGTGCCAGCAGCGCGCGAAGCGGGGGGGCAAATGAGCAGTTCTTC	CASSARSGGANEQFF
TRBV7-9	-	TRBJ2-7	-	TGTGCCAGCAGACTTGACAGTTACGAGCAGTACTTC	CASRLDSYEQYF